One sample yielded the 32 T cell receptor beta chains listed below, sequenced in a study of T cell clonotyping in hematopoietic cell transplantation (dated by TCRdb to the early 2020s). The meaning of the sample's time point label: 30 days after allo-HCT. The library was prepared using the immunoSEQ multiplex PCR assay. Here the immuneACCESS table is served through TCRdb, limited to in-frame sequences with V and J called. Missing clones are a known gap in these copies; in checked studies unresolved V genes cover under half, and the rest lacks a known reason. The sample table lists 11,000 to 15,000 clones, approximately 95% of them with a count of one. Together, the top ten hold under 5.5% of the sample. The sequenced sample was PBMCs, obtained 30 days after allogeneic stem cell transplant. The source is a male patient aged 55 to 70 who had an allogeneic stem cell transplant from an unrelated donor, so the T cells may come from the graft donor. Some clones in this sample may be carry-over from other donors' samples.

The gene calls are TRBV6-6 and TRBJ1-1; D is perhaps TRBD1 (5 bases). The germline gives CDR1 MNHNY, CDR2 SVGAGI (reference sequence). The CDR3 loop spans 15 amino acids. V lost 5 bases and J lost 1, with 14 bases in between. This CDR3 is CASSTPGHTNTEAFF. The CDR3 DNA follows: TGTGCCAGCAGTACCCCCGGACATACGAACACTGAAGCTTTCTTT.

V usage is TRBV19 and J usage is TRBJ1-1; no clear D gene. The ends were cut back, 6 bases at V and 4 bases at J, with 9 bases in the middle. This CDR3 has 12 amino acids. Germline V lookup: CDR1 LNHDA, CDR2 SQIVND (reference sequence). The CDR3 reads CASSSRGTEAFF. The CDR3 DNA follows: TGTGCCAGTAGCTCACGGGGCACTGAAGCTTTCTTT.

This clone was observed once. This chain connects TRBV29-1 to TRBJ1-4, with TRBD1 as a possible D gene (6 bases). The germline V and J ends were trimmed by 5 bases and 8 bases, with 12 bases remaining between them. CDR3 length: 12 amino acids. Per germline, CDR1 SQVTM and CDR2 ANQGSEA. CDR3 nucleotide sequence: TGCAGCGTTATACAGGGAGGAGAAAAACTGTTTTTT. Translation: CSVIQGGEKLFF.

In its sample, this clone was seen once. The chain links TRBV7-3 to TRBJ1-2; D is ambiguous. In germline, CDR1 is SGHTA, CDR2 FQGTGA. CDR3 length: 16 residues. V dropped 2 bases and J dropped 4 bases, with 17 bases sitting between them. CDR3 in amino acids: CASSLSHSTFLYGYTF. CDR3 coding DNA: TGTGCCAGCAGCTTATCCCACTCTACCTTTCTCTATGGCTACACCTTC.

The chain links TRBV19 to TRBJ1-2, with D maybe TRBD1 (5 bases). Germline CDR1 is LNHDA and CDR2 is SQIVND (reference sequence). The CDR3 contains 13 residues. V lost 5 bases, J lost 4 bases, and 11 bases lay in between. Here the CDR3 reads CASSPGAVYGYTF. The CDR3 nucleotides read TGTGCCAGTAGTCCCGGGGCGGTCTATGGCTACACCTTC.

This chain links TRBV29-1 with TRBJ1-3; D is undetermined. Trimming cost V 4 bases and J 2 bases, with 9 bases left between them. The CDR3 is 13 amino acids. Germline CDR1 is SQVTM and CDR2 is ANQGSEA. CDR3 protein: CSVVRTAGNTIYF. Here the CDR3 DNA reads TGCAGCGTTGTAAGAACAGCTGGAAACACCATATATTTT.

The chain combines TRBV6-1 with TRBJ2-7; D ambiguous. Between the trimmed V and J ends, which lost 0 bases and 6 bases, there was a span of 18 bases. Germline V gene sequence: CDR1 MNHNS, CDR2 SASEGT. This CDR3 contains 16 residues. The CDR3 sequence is CASSEAAVGPYAEQYF. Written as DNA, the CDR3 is TGTGCCAGCAGTGAAGCAGCCGTCGGACCATATGCCGAGCAGTACTTC.

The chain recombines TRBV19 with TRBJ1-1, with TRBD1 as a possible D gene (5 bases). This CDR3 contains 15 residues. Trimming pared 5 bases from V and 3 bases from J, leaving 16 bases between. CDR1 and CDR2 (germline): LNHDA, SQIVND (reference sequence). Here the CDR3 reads CASSPGSTEYTEAFF. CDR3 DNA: TGTGCCAGTAGTCCTGGATCGACAGAATACACTGAAGCTTTCTTT.

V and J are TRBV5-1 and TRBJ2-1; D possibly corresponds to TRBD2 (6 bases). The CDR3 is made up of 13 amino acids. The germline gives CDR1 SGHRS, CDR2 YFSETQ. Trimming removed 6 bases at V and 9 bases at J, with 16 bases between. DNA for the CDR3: TGCGCCAGCACCCGGGGCCAGGGAGGTGAGCAGTTCTTC. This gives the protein CASTRGQGGEQFF.

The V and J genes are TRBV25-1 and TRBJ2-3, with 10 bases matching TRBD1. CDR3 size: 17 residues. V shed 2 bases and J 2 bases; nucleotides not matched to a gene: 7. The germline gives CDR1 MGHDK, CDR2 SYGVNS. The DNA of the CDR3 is TGTGCCAGCAGTGAAAGGGCGGGACAGGGGCCCACAGATACGCAGTATTTT. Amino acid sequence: CASSERAGQGPTDTQYF.

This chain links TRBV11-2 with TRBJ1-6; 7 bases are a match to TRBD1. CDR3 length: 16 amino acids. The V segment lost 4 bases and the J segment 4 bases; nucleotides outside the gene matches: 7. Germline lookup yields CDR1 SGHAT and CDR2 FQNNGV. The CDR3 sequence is CASSSAGQSYNSPLHF. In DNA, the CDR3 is TGTGCCAGCAGCTCCGCGGGACAGAGTTATAATTCACCCCTCCACTTT.

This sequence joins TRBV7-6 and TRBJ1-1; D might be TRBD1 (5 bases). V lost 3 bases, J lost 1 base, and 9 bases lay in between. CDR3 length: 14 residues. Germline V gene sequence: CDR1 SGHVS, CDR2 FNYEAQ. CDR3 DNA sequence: TGTGCCAGCAGCTTTAATCAGGGGAACACTGAAGCTTTCTTT. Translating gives CASSFNQGNTEAFF.

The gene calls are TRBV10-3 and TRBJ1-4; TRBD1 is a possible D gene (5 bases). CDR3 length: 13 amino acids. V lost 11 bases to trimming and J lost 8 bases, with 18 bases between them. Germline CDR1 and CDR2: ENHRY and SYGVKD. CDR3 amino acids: CAAHGGEGEKLFF. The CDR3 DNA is TGTGCCGCTCACGGGGGGGAAGGGGAAAAACTGTTTTTT.

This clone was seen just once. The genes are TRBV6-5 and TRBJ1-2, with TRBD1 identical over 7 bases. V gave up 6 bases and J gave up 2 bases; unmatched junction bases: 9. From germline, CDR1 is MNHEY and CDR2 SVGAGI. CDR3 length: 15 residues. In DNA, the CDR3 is TGTGCCAGCAGACGGGGACAGTTCCGGAACTATGGCTACACCTTC. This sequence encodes CASRRGQFRNYGYTF.

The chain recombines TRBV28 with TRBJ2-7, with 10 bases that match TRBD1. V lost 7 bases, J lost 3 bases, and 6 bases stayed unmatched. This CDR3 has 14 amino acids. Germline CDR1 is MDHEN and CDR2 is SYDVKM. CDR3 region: CASTDGTGVYEQYF. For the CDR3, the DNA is TGTGCCAGCACCGACGGGACAGGGGTCTACGAGCAGTACTTC.

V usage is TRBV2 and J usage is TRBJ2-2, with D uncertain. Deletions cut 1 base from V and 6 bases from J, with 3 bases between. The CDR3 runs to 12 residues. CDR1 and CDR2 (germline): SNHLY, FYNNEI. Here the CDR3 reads CASSEVSGELFF. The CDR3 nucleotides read TGTGCCAGCAGTGAAGTATCCGGGGAGCTGTTTTTT.

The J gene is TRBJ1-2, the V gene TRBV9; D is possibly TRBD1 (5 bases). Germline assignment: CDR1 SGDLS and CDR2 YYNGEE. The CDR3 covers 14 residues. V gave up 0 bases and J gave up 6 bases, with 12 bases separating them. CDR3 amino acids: CASSVVGTLDGYTF. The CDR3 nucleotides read TGTGCCAGCAGCGTAGTAGGGACTCTCGATGGCTACACCTTC.

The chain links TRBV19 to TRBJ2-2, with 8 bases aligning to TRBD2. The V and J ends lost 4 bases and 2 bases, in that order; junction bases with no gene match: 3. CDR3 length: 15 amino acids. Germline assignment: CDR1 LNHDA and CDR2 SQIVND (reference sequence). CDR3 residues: CASSTGTSNTGELFF. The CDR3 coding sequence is TGTGCCAGTAGTACCGGGACTAGTAACACCGGGGAGCTGTTTTTT.

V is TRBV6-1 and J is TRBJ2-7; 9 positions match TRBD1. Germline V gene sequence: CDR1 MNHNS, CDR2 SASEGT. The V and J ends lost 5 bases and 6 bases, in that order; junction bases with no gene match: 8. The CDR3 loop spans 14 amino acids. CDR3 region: CASSRDRAGVEQYF. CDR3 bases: TGTGCCAGCAGTCGGGACAGGGCGGGGGTCGAGCAGTACTTC.

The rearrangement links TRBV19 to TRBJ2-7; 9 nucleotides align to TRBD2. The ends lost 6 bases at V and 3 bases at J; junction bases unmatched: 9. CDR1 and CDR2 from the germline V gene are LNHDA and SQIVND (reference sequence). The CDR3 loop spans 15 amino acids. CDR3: CASSPTSGGVYEQYF. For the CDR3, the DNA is TGTGCCAGTAGCCCGACTAGCGGAGGAGTCTACGAGCAGTACTTC.

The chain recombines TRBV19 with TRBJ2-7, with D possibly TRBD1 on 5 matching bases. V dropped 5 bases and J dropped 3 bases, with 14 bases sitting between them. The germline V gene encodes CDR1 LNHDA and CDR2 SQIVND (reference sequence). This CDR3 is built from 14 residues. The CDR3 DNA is TGTGCCAGTAGTCCCCAGGGATTGGACTACGAGCAGTACTTC. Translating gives CASSPQGLDYEQYF.

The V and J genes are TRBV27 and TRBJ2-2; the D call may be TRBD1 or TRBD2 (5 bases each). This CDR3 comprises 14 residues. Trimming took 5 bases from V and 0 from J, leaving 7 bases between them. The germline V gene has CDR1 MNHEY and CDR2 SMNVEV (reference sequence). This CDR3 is CASSPGPNTGELFF. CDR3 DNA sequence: TGTGCCAGCAGTCCGGGGCCGAACACCGGGGAGCTGTTTTTT.

CDR3 amino acids: CASSRRGQSTEAFF. The DNA of the CDR3 is TGTGCCAGCAGTAGGAGGGGGCAGAGCACTGAAGCTTTCTTT. The chain joins TRBV6-5 to TRBJ1-1, with 7 bases aligning to TRBD1. Germline lookup yields CDR1 MNHEY and CDR2 SVGAGI. The CDR3 is 14 residues long. Unmatched junction bases numbered 7, after V lost 5 bases and J lost 4 bases.

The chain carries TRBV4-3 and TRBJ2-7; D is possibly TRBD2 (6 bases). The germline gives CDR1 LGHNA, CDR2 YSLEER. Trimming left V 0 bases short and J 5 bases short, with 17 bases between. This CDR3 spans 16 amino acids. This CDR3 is CASSQESAGSRDEQYF. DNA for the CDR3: TGCGCCAGCAGCCAAGAGTCGGCGGGGAGTCGGGACGAGCAGTACTTC.

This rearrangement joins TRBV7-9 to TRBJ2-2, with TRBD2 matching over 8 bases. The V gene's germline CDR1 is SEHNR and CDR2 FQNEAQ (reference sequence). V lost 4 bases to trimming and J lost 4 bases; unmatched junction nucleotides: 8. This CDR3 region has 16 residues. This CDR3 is CASSSPGTRITGELFF. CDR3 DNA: TGTGCCAGCAGCTCACCCGGGACTAGAATCACCGGGGAGCTGTTTTTT.

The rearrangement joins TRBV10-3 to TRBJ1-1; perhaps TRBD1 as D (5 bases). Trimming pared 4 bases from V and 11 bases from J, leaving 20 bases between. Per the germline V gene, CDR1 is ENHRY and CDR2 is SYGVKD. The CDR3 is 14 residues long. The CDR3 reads CAISGSDSSPRAFF. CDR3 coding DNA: TGTGCCATCAGTGGTTCCGACAGTTCTCCGCGGGCTTTCTTT.

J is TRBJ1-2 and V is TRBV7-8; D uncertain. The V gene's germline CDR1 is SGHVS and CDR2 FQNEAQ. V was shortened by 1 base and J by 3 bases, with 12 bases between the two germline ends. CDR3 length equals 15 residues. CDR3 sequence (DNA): TGTGCCAGCAGCTTAGTGGACGGCCTAGACTATGGCTACACCTTC. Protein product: CASSLVDGLDYGYTF.

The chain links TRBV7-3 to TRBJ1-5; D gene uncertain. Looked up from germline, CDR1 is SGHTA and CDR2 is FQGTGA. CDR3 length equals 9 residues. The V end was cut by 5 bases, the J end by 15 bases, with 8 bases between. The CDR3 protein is CASSHGMHF. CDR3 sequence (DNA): TGTGCCAGCAGCCACGGTATGCATTTT.

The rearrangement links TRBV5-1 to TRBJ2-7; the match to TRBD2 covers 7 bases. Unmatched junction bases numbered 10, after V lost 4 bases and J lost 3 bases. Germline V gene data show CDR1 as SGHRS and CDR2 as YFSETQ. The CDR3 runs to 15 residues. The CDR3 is CASSPESSGFYEQYF. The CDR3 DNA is TGCGCCAGCAGCCCCGAATCTAGCGGCTTCTACGAGCAGTACTTC.

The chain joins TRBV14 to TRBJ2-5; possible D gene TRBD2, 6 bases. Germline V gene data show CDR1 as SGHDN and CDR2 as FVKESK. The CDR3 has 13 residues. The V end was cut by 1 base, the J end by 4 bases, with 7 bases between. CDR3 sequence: CASSQGRGETQYF. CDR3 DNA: TGTGCCAGCAGCCAAGGGCGGGGAGAGACCCAGTACTTC. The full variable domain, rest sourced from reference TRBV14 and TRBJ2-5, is EAGVTQFPSHSVIEKGQTVTLRCDPISGHDNLYWYRRVMGKEIKFLLHFVKESKQDESGMPNNRFLAERTGGTYSTLKVQPAELEDSGVYFCASSQGRGETQYFGPGTRLLVL.

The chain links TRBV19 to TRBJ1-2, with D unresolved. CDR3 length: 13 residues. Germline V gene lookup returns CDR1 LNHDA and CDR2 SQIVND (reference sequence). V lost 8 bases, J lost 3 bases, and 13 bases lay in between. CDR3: CASGPRTDYGYTF. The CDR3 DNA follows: TGTGCCAGTGGACCCAGGACTGACTATGGCTACACCTTC. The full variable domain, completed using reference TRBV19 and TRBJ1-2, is DGGITQSPKYLFRKEGQNVTLSCEQNLNHDAMYWYRQDPGQGLRLIYYSQIVNDFQKGDIAEGYSVSREKKESFPLTVTSAQKNPTAFYLCASGPRTDYGYTFGSGTRLTVV.

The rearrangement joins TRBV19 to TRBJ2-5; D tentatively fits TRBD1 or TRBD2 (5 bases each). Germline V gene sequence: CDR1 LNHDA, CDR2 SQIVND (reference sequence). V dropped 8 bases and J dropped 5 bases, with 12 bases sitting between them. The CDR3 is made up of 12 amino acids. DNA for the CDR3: TGTGCCAGTGGACGGGGCGGGGAGACCCAGTACTTC. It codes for CASGRGGETQYF.